This T cell receptor (beta chain) originates from a study of shared T cell receptors in the human thymus. Sequencing was performed with immunoSEQ multiplex PCR; in TCRdb, only in-frame clones are kept and a portion is missing. The sample consists of approximately 660,000 clones, approximately 88% of them appearing once. The CDR3 consists of 15 residues. Germline assignment: CDR1 MNHEY and CDR2 SMNVEV (reference sequence). V was pared by 8 bases and J by 11 bases, with 17 bases of the junction left unmatched. This sample also appeared in a second study, on human thymus T cells.

Sequenced sample: thymocytes. The receptor was derived from a boy less than two years old with a congenital heart defect. The rearrangement joins TRBV27 to TRBJ1-1; 10 nucleotides match TRBD1. In nucleotides, the CDR3 is TGTGCCAGCTTCGGACAGGGGGTCCTCTACTGGAGTGCTTTCTTT. The encoded protein is CASFGQGVLYWSAFF.